These 16 T cell receptor beta chains share one sample of origin, sequenced in a study of blood T cell repertoires in COVID-19. The table came from immunoSEQ multiplex PCR; TCRdb's copy has only in-frame clones and leaves some out. In the table there are 150,000 to 200,000 clones, 80% of which are singletons. The material sequenced was peripheral blood. These receptors were collected from a man between 65 and 85 years old with active or convalescent COVID-19.

A note on this clone: At one of its ends the junction is not consistent with the germline gene, which may arise from a read error. This sequence joins TRBV7-7 and TRBJ2-1; TRBD2 matches 8 bases. CDR1 is SSHAT, CDR2 FNYEAQ, per germline (reference sequence). This CDR3 spans 13 amino acids. Written as DNA, the CDR3 is TGTGCTAGCAGCTCGGGACTAGGCAATGAGCAGTTCTTC. It is translated as CASSSGLGNEQFF.

The chain employs TRBV5-1 and TRBJ1-4, with TRBD1 matching 10 bases. Looked up from germline, CDR1 is SGHRS and CDR2 is YFSETQ. This CDR3 comprises 15 residues. V was clipped by 3 bases and J by 10 bases; unmatched bases: 9. The CDR3 here is CASSSGTGDGGKLFF. The CDR3 DNA reads as TGCGCCAGCAGCTCCGGGACAGGGGATGGCGGAAAACTGTTTTTT.

V gene TRBV18 combines with J gene TRBJ2-5; the D gene is possibly TRBD1 (6 bases). V was pared by 6 bases and J by 3 bases, with 14 bases between. The germline V gene encodes CDR1 KGHSH and CDR2 LQKENI. The CDR3 length is 14 residues. CDR3 in DNA: TGTGCCAGCTCCGCCACAGGGATGGAAGAGACCCAGTACTTC. It yields the protein CASSATGMEETQYF.

The chain links TRBV10-3 to TRBJ2-7, with 7 nucleotides matching TRBD2. The CDR3 is made up of 18 amino acids. The germline gives CDR1 ENHRY, CDR2 SYGVKD. The junction had 17 bases not matched to a gene; V was cut back by 0 bases and J by 6 bases. The CDR3 loop is CAISESNAGAGVVGEQYF. In nucleotides, the CDR3 is TGTGCCATCAGTGAGTCCAACGCCGGTGCGGGAGTAGTGGGCGAGCAGTACTTC.

The V and J genes are TRBV18 and TRBJ1-3, with D unresolved. Germline V CDR1 and CDR2: KGHSH, LQKENI. V lost 1 base, J lost 0 bases, and 10 bases lay in between. The CDR3 contains 16 residues. In DNA, the CDR3 is TGTGCCAGCTCACCACAAACAGATTACTCTGGAAACACCATATATTTT. Translating gives CASSPQTDYSGNTIYF.

The chain carries TRBV13 and TRBJ2-1, with a weak D call TRBD2 (5 bases). The V and J ends lost 3 bases and 7 bases respectively, with 10 bases between them. Germline CDR1 reads PRHDT; CDR2 reads FYEKMQ (reference sequence). This CDR3 contains 13 residues. The CDR3 sequence: CASSLRTPNEQFF. As DNA, the CDR3 is TGTGCCAGCAGCTTGAGGACTCCGAATGAGCAGTTCTTC.

The chain joins TRBV4-2 to TRBJ2-1, with 8 bases matching TRBD2. The junction had 9 bases not matched to a gene; V was cut back by 3 bases and J by 8 bases. The CDR3 is made up of 15 amino acids. Germline loops: CDR1 LGHNA, CDR2 YNFKEQ. The chain's CDR3 is CASSQSAGTSHEQFF. DNA of the CDR3: TGTGCCAGCAGCCAGAGCGCCGGGACTAGTCATGAGCAGTTCTTC.

The rearrangement uses TRBV7-2 and TRBJ2-1, with 7 bases identical to TRBD1. The trim removed 6 bases at V and 2 bases at J, leaving 7 bases unmatched. The CDR3 contains 15 residues. Germline loops: CDR1 SGHTA, CDR2 FQGNSA. The CDR3 bases are TGTGCCAGCAGGAAAGACAGGGCGACCTACAATGAGCAGTTCTTC. Translating it yields CASRKDRATYNEQFF.

The rearrangement joins TRBV5-6 to TRBJ1-6, with 7 bases aligning to TRBD1. With V trimmed by 2 bases and J by 6 bases, 8 bases remained unmatched. The CDR3 is 16 residues long. The germline CDR1 and CDR2 sequences are SGHDT and YYEEEE. In DNA form, the CDR3 reads TGTGCCAGCAGCTTAGGGCGGAGGGGGCCTAATTCACCCCTCCACTTT. This gives the protein CASSLGRRGPNSPLHF. Variable domain in full (rest from reference TRBV5-6 and TRBJ1-6): DAGVTQSPTHLIKTRGQQVTLRCSPKSGHDTVSWYQQALGQGPQFIFQYYEEEERQRGNFPDRFSGHQFPNYSSELNVNALLLGDSALYLCASSLGRRGPNSPLHFGNGTRLTVT.

This chain uses TRBV6-6 with TRBJ2-1; a weak D match, TRBD2 (6 bases). V was shortened by 5 bases and J by 12 bases, with 11 bases between the two germline ends. Germline V lookup: CDR1 MNHNY, CDR2 SVGAGI (reference sequence). CDR3 length equals 11 residues. For the CDR3, the DNA is TGTGCCAGCAGTCCCGGGACTCCGCAGTTCTTC. It specifies CASSPGTPQFF.

This clone was detected many times. The rearrangement links TRBV6-5 to TRBJ1-2; perhaps TRBD1 as D (5 bases). The germline V gene has CDR1 MNHEY and CDR2 SVGAGI. The CDR3 length is 13 residues. V was trimmed by 4 bases and J by 8 bases, leaving 14 bases between them. The CDR3 DNA sequence: TGTGCCAGCAGTTCCGACCGGGGGGAAGGCTACACCTTC. Its translation is CASSSDRGEGYTF.

The sample holds a few counts of this clone. This chain uses TRBV30 with TRBJ1-3; D remains ambiguous. From germline, CDR1 is GTSNPN and CDR2 SVGIG (reference sequence). Trimming took 1 base from V and 9 from J, leaving 10 bases between them. The CDR3 has 12 amino acids. CDR3 nucleotide sequence: TGTGCCTGGAGTGCCATACTCGGCACCATATATTTT. This gives the protein CAWSAILGTIYF.

This clone was found a few times. The chain couples TRBV7-8 to TRBJ1-3; D gene unclear. V gave up 5 bases and J gave up 2 bases, with 10 bases separating them. CDR1 SGHVS and CDR2 FQNEAQ come from the germline V gene. This CDR3 region has 14 residues. CDR3 coding DNA: TGTGCCAGCAGCCCGGTAGAGGCTGGAAACACCATATATTTT. Its translation is CASSPVEAGNTIYF.

V usage is TRBV18 and J usage is TRBJ1-6; TRBD1 matches at 9 bases. Germline values: CDR1 KGHSH, CDR2 LQKENI. V shed 3 bases and J 8 bases; nucleotides not matched to a gene: 5. This CDR3 region has 15 residues. CDR3: CASSPRDRDYSPLHF. CDR3 sequence (DNA): TGTGCCAGCTCACCGAGGGACAGGGATTATTCACCCCTCCACTTT.

J is TRBJ2-3 and V is TRBV11-2, with TRBD1 identical over 10 bases. V was pared by 5 bases and J by 4 bases, with 9 bases of the junction left unmatched. The V gene's germline CDR1 is SGHAT and CDR2 FQNNGV. The CDR3 consists of 16 residues. CDR3 DNA: TGTGCCAGCAGCCCGATGGGACAGGGGTTAGCAGATACGCAGTATTTT. Encoded protein: CASSPMGQGLADTQYF.

The J gene is TRBJ2-2, the V gene TRBV5-4; 10 nucleotides agree with TRBD2. The CDR3 sequence is 20 residues long. Germline lookup yields CDR1 SGHNT and CDR2 YYREEE (reference sequence). V trimming: 3 bases; J trimming: 3 bases; junction bases outside the gene matches: 17. CDR3 coding DNA: TGTGCCAGCAGCTCGCTGCGCCATAGCGGGAGGACCCGGGACACCGGGGAGCTGTTTTTT. Encoded protein: CASSSLRHSGRTRDTGELFF.